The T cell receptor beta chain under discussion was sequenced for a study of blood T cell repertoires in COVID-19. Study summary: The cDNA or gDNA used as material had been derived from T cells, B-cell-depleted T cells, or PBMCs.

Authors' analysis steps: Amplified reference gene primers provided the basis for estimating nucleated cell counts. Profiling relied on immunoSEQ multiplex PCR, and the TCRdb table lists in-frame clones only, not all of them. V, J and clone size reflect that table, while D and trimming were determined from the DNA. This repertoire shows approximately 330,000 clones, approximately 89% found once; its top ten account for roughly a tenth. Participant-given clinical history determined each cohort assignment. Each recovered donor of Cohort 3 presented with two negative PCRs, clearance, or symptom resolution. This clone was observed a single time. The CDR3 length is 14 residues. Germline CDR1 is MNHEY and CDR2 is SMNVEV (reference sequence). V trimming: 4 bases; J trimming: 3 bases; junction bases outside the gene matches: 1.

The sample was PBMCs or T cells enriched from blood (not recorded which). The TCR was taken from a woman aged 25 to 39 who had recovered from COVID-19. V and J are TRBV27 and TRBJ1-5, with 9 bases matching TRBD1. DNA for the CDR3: TGTGCCAGCAGTTGGACAGGGGACAATCAGCCCCAGCATTTT. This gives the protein CASSWTGDNQPQHF.